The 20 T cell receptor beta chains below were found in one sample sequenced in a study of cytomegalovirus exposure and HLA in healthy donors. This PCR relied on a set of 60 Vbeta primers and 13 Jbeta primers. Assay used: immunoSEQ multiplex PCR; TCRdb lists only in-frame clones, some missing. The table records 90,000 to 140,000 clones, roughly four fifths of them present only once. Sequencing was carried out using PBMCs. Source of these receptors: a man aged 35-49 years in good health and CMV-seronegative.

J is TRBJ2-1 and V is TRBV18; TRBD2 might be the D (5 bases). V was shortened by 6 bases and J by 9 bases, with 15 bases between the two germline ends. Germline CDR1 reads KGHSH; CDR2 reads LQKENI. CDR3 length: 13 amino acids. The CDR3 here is CASSRLEGAEQFF. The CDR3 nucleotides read TGTGCCAGCTCGAGGCTAGAGGGAGCTGAGCAGTTCTTC.

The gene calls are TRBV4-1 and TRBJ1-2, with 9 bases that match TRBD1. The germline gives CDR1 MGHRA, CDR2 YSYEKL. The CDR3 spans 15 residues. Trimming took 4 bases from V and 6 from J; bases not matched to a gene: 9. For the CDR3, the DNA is TGCGCCAGCAGCCGGCCGATACAGGGGGCAGATGGCTACACCTTC. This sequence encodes CASSRPIQGADGYTF.

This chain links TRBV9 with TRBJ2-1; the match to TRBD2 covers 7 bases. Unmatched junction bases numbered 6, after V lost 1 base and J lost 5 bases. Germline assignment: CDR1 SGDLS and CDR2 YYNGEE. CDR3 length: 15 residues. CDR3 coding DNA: TGTGCCAGCAGCGTACAGGGAGGGGTGAACAATGAGCAGTTCTTC. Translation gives CASSVQGGVNNEQFF. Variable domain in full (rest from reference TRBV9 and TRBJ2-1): DSGVTQTPKHLITATGQRVTLRCSPRSGDLSVYWYQQSLDQGLQFLIQYYNGEERAKGNILERFSAQQFPDLHSELNLSSLELGDSALYFCASSVQGGVNNEQFFGPGTRLTVL.

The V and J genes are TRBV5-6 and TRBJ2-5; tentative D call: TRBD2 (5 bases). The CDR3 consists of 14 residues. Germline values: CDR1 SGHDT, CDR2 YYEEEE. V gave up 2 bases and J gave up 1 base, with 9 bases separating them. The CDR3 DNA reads TGTGCCAGCAGCTTAACTAGTCGCCAAGAGACCCAGTACTTC. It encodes CASSLTSRQETQYF.

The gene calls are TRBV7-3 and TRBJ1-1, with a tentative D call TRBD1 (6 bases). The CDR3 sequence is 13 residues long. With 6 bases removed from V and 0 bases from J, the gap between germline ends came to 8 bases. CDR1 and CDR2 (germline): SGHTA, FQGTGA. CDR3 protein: CASSRDMNTEAFF. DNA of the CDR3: TGTGCCAGCAGTCGGGACATGAACACTGAAGCTTTCTTT.

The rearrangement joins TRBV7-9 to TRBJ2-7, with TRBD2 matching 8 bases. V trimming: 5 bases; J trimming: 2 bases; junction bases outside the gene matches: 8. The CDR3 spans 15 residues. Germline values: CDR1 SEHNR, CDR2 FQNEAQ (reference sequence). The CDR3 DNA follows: TGTGCCAGCAGCGCGAGACTAGCGCAAACCTACGAGCAGTACTTC. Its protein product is CASSARLAQTYEQYF.

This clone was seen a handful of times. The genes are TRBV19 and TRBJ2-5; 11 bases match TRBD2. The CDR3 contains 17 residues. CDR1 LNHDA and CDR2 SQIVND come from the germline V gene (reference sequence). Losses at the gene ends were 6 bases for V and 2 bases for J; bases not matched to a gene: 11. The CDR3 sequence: CASRSASGGWSQETQYF. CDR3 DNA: TGTGCCAGTAGATCGGCTAGCGGGGGGTGGAGTCAAGAGACCCAGTACTTC.

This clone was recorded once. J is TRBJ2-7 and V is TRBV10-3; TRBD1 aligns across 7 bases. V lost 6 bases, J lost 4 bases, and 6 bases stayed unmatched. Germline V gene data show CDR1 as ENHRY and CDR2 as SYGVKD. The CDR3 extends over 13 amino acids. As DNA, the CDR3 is TGTGCCATCAGCGGACAGGAACATTACGAGCAGTACTTC. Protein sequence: CAISGQEHYEQYF.

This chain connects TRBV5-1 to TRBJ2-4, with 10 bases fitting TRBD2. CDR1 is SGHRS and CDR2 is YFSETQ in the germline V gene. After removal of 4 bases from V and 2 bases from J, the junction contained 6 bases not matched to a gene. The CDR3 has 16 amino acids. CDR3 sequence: CASSPGTSVSKNIQYF. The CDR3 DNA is TGCGCCAGCAGCCCCGGGACTAGCGTATCCAAAAACATTCAGTACTTC. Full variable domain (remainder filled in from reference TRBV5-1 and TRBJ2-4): KAGVTQTPRYLIKTRGQQVTLSCSPISGHRSVSWYQQTPGQGLQFLFEYFSETQRNKGNFPGRFSGRQFSNSRSEMNVSTLELGDSALYLCASSPGTSVSKNIQYFGAGTRLSVL.

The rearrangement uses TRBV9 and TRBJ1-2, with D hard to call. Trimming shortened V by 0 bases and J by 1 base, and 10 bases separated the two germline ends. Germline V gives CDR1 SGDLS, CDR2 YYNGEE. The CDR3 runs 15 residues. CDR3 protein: CASSVAVRLNYGYTF. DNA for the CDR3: TGTGCCAGCAGCGTAGCTGTGCGGCTTAACTATGGCTACACCTTC.

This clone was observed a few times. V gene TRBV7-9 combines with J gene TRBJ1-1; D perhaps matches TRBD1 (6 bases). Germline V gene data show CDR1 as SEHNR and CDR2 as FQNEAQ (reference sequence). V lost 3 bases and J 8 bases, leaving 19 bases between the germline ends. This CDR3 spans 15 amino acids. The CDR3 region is CASSFYRDSTGEAFF. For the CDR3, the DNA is TGTGCCAGCAGCTTTTACAGAGACTCCACAGGGGAAGCTTTCTTT.

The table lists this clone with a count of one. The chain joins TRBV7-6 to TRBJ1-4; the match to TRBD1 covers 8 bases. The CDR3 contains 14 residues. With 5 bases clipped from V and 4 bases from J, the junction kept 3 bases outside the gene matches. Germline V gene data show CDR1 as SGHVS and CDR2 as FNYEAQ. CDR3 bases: TGTGCCAGCAGCACGACAGGGGATAATGAAAAACTGTTTTTT. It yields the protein CASSTTGDNEKLFF.

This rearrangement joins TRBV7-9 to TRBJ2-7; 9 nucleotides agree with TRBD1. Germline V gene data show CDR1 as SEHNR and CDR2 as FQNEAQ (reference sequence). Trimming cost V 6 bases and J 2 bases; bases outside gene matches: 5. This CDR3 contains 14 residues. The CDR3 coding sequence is TGTGCCAGCAGTCCGGACAGGGGTGCCTACGAGCAGTACTTC. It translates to CASSPDRGAYEQYF.

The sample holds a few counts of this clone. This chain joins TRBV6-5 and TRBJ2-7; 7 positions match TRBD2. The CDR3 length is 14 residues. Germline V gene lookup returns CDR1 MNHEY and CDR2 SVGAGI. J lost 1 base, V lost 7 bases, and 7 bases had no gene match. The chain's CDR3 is CASKVSGISYEQYF. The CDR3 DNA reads TGTGCCAGCAAGGTGAGCGGGATTTCCTACGAGCAGTACTTC.

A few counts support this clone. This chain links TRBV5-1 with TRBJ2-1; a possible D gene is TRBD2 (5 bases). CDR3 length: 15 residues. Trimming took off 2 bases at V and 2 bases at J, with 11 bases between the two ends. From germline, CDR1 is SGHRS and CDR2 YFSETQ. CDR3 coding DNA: TGCGCCAGCAGCTTAACAGCGGCTACCTACAATGAGCAGTTCTTC. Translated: CASSLTAATYNEQFF. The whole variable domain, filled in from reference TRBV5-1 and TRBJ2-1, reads KAGVTQTPRYLIKTRGQQVTLSCSPISGHRSVSWYQQTPGQGLQFLFEYFSETQRNKGNFPGRFSGRQFSNSRSEMNVSTLELGDSALYLCASSLTAATYNEQFFGPGTRLTVL.

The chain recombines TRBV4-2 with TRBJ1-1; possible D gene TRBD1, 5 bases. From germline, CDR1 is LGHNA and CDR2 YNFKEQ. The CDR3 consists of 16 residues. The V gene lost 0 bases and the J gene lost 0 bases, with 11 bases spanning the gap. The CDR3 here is CASSQEGGALNTEAFF. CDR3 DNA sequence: TGTGCCAGCAGCCAAGAAGGAGGGGCACTGAACACTGAAGCTTTCTTT.

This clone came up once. The DNA for the CDR3 is TGTGCCAGCAGTTCCACGTTGCGCTCCTACGAGCAGTACTTC. This sequence encodes CASSSTLRSYEQYF. The chain has TRBV7-9 and TRBJ2-7; no clear D. The CDR3 is 14 amino acids. Per germline, CDR1 SEHNR and CDR2 FQNEAQ (reference sequence). V lost 6 bases and J 0 bases, leaving 12 bases between the germline ends.

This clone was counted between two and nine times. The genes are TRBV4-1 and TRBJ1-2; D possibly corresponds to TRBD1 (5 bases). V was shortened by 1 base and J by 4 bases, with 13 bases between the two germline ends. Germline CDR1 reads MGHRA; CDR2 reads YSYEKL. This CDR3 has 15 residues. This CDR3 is CASSQGPGGGYGYTF. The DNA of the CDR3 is TGCGCCAGCAGCCAAGGTCCGGGGGGGGGCTATGGCTACACCTTC.

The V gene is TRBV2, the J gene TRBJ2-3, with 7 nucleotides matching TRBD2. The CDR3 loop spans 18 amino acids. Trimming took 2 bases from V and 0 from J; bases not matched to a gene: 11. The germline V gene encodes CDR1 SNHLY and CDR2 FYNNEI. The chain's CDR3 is CASSERGGGATSTDTQYF. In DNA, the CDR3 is TGTGCCAGCAGTGAACGCGGCGGGGGTGCGACTAGCACAGATACGCAGTATTTT. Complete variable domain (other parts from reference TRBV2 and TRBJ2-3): EPEVTQTPSHQVTQMGQEVILRCVPISNHLYFYWYRQILGQKVEFLVSFYNNEISEKSEIFDDQFSVERPDGSNFTLKIRSTKLEDSAMYFCASSERGGGATSTDTQYFGPGTRLTVL.

CDR3 residues: CASDGQNYEQYF. CDR3 DNA sequence: TGTGCCAGCGACGGACAGAACTACGAGCAGTACTTC. The rearrangement uses TRBV2 and TRBJ2-7, with a tentative D call TRBD1 (6 bases). Germline V gives CDR1 SNHLY, CDR2 FYNNEI. The CDR3 covers 12 residues. The ends were cut back, 8 bases at V and 3 bases at J, with 11 bases in the middle.